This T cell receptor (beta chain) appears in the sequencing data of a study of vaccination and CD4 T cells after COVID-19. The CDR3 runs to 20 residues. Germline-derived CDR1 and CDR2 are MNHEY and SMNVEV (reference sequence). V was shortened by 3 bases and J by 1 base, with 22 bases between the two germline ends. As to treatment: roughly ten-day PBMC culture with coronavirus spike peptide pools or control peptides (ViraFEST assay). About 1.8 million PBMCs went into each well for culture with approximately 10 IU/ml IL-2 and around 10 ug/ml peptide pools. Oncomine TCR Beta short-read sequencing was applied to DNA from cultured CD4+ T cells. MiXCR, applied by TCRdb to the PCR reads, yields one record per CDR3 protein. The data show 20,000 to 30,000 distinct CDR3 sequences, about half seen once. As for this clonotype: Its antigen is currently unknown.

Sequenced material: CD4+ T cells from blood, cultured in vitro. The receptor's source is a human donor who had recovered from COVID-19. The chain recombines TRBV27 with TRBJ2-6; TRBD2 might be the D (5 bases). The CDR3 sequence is CASSFVPPGSIGSGANVLTF. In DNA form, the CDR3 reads TGTGCCAGCAGTTTTGTGCCCCCGGGAAGTATTGGATCTGGGGCCAACGTCCTGACTTTC.